This T cell receptor (beta chain) was sequenced during a study of T cell changes during pregnancy in multiple sclerosis. This CDR3 region has 15 residues. With 7 bases removed from V and 2 bases from J, the gap between germline ends came to 16 bases. Germline V gene data show CDR1 as MDHEN and CDR2 as SYDVKM. Sequenced by immunoSEQ multiplex PCR; TCRdb stores in-frame clones only, minus some. This sample has approximately 21,000 clones, with roughly nine tenths found just once. This specimen consisted of CD8+ T cells from peripheral blood mononuclear cells, obtained in the third trimester of pregnancy. The rearrangement joins TRBV28 to TRBJ2-3; the D gene is possibly TRBD1 (5 bases). The clonotype comes from a female donor in good health, enrolled as a control in a pregnancy study. CDR3 in DNA: TGTGCCAGCATACGTCCTCAGGGTTCCACAGATACGCAGTATTTT. It codes for CASIRPQGSTDTQYF.